This passage covers 29 T cell receptor beta chains from one sample sequenced in a study of T cell responses to AZD1222 COVID-19 vaccine. The protocol was immunoSEQ multiplex PCR, while the TCRdb copy is restricted to in-frame clones and leaves out a portion. The profile covers more than 150,000 clones, with 94% appearing a single time and about 1.5% taken by the ten largest. The sample here was peripheral blood, taken 28 days after the second AZD1222 dose. The receptors were gathered from an adult who received the AZD1222 COVID-19 vaccine.

The gene calls are TRBV5-6 and TRBJ2-2; TRBD2 is a possible D gene (5 bases). Trimming removed 1 base at V and 0 bases at J, with 10 bases between. Germline V CDR1 and CDR2: SGHDT, YYEEEE. This CDR3 has 16 residues. Here the CDR3 reads CASSLYGGPNTGELFF. The CDR3 region has the DNA TGTGCCAGCAGCTTGTATGGAGGCCCGAACACCGGGGAGCTGTTTTTT.

The chain has TRBV19 and TRBJ1-5, with 11 bases that match TRBD1. V dropped 11 bases and J dropped 1; count of bases not matched to a gene: 7. The CDR3 contains 15 residues. Germline values: CDR1 LNHDA, CDR2 SQIVND (reference sequence). CDR3 loop: CAVERTGGSNQPQHF. In DNA form, the CDR3 reads TGTGCCGTTGAGAGGACAGGGGGCAGCAATCAGCCCCAGCATTTT.

The chain uses TRBV30 and TRBJ1-1, with a weak D call TRBD1 (5 bases). The CDR3 length is 12 residues. Trimming took off 3 bases at V and 0 bases at J, with 5 bases between the two ends. Per the germline V gene, CDR1 is GTSNPN and CDR2 is SVGIG (reference sequence). The CDR3 region has the DNA TGTGCCTGGAGCAGGGTGAACACTGAAGCTTTCTTT. Its translation: CAWSRVNTEAFF.

This sequence joins TRBV18 and TRBJ2-5; D is uncertain. V dropped 3 bases and J dropped 5 bases, with 4 bases sitting between them. Per the germline V gene, CDR1 is KGHSH and CDR2 is LQKENI. This CDR3 region has 11 residues. The DNA for the CDR3 is TGTGCCAGCTCACCGCGGGAGACCCAGTACTTC. Its translation: CASSPRETQYF.

This chain connects TRBV5-5 to TRBJ1-2, with 8 bases that match TRBD1. The CDR3 runs to 15 residues. Trimming took 0 bases from V and 3 from J; bases not matched to a gene: 4. The germline gives CDR1 SGHKS, CDR2 YYEKEE (reference sequence). The CDR3 protein is CASSLAGGLDYGYTF. CDR3 nucleotides: TGTGCCAGCAGCTTGGCAGGGGGCTTGGACTATGGCTACACCTTC.

The chain uses TRBV7-2 and TRBJ1-2; 7 nucleotides align to TRBD1. V dropped 3 bases and J dropped 4; count of bases not matched to a gene: 5. This CDR3 has 14 amino acids. Germline V gene sequence: CDR1 SGHTA, CDR2 FQGNSA. CDR3 DNA sequence: TGTGCCAGCAGCTTTCCCGACAGGGTCTATGGCTACACCTTC. Its protein is CASSFPDRVYGYTF.

The V call is TRBV3-1 (or the pseudogene TRBV3-2), the J call TRBJ2-1; the match to TRBD2 covers 10 bases. The ends lost 3 bases at V and 5 bases at J; junction bases unmatched: 13. Germline V gene sequence: CDR1 LGHDT, CDR2 YNNKEL (reference sequence). This CDR3 has 18 amino acids. The CDR3 nucleotides are TGTGCCAGCAGCCACCTTGAGAGCGGGGGGGCTTTAAACAATGAGCAGTTCTTC. Its protein is CASSHLESGGALNNEQFF.

V usage is TRBV6-1 and J usage is TRBJ2-3, with D maybe TRBD1 (6 bases). Germline V lookup: CDR1 MNHNS, CDR2 SASEGT. V lost 2 bases and J 3 bases, leaving 12 bases between the germline ends. This CDR3 has 15 residues. CDR3 amino acids: CASSEYTGRTDTQYF. CDR3 nucleotides: TGTGCCAGCAGTGAATACACAGGGAGAACAGATACGCAGTATTTT.

A single count supports this clone. The CDR3 coding sequence is TGTGCCACCAGCAGCCCAAGCACGGGTGAGCAGTTCTTC. Its protein is CATSSPSTGEQFF. The rearrangement uses TRBV15 and TRBJ2-1; D is unclear. Germline V gives CDR1 LNHNV, CDR2 YYDKDF (reference sequence). CDR3 length: 13 residues. Trimming removed 3 bases from V and 9 bases from J, with 12 bases in between. Supplemented by reference TRBV15 and TRBJ2-1, the full variable domain reads DAMVIQNPRYQVTQFGKPVTLSCSQTLNHNVMYWYQQKSSQAPKLLFHYYDKDFNNEADTPDNFQSRRPNTSFCFLDIRSPGLGDTAMYLCATSSPSTGEQFFGPGTRLTVL.

The rearrangement joins TRBV18 to TRBJ2-4; tentative D call: TRBD1 (5 bases). This CDR3 is built from 13 residues. V dropped 6 bases and J dropped 1 base, with 7 bases sitting between them. Germline CDR1 reads KGHSH; CDR2 reads LQKENI. Written as DNA, the CDR3 is TGTGCCAGCTCCCCAGGGGCCAAAAACATTCAGTACTTC. Its translation is CASSPGAKNIQYF.

The CDR3 nucleotides read TGTGCCAGCAGTTCAGGGGAAGAGACCCAGTACTTC. Protein sequence: CASSSGEETQYF. V and J are TRBV28 and TRBJ2-5; D is perhaps TRBD1 (6 bases). Germline assignment: CDR1 MDHEN and CDR2 SYDVKM. Trimming removed 4 bases at V and 3 bases at J, with 6 bases between. The CDR3 is 12 residues long.

The V call is TRBV2, the J call TRBJ1-2; D not resolved. Per the germline V gene, CDR1 is SNHLY and CDR2 is FYNNEI. V lost 3 bases, J lost 3 bases, and 5 bases lay in between. The CDR3 length is 12 residues. The CDR3 protein is CASSEGDYGYTF. The DNA for the CDR3 is TGTGCCAGCAGTGAGGGTGACTATGGCTACACCTTC.

The V gene is TRBV5-4, the J gene TRBJ1-1; D uncertain. Germline CDR1 is SGHNT and CDR2 is YYREEE (reference sequence). The CDR3 has 13 residues. The V and J ends lost 2 bases and 0 bases respectively, with 5 bases between them. For the CDR3, the DNA is TGTGCCAGCAGCTTCAACGTGAACACTGAAGCTTTCTTT. Its translation is CASSFNVNTEAFF.

The rearrangement links TRBV4-3 to TRBJ2-1, with D maybe TRBD1 (6 bases). The V and J ends lost 1 base and 4 bases respectively, with 17 bases between them. The CDR3 length is 17 residues. Per germline, CDR1 LGHNA and CDR2 YSLEER. The CDR3 reads CASSQGVRDKGYNEQFF. DNA of the CDR3: TGCGCCAGCAGCCAAGGAGTCCGGGACAAGGGTTACAATGAGCAGTTCTTC.

This chain joins TRBV7-2 and TRBJ2-7, with a tentative D call TRBD1 (6 bases). Germline loops: CDR1 SGHTA, CDR2 FQGNSA. The germline V and J ends were trimmed by 5 bases and 2 bases, with 16 bases remaining between them. The CDR3 spans 15 residues. DNA for the CDR3: TGTGCCAGCAGCCCTCCGGGGACAAAAACCTACGAGCAGTACTTC. This codes for CASSPPGTKTYEQYF.

This chain joins TRBV18 and TRBJ1-1; no clear D. Germline V gene data show CDR1 as KGHSH and CDR2 as LQKENI. Trimming stripped 2 bases from V and 1 base from J, with 8 bases between. This CDR3 has 14 residues. CDR3 in DNA: TGTGCCAGCTCACCAATTAGCAGGAACACTGAAGCTTTCTTT. It codes for CASSPISRNTEAFF.

V usage is TRBV27 and J usage is TRBJ1-1; tentative D call: TRBD1 (5 bases). CDR3 length: 13 amino acids. V lost 10 bases to trimming and J lost 0 bases, with 12 bases between them. The germline V gene encodes CDR1 MNHEY and CDR2 SMNVEV (reference sequence). The CDR3 sequence: CATSWGVNTEAFF. Here the CDR3 DNA reads TGTGCCACCTCCTGGGGGGTGAACACTGAAGCTTTCTTT.

The chain employs TRBV5-1 and TRBJ2-3; D not resolved. V was cut by 0 bases and J by 0 bases, with 5 bases left in between. Germline V gene data show CDR1 as SGHRS and CDR2 as YFSETQ. The CDR3 has 14 residues. This CDR3 is CASSLEQSTDTQYF. The DNA for the CDR3 is TGCGCCAGCAGCTTGGAACAGAGCACAGATACGCAGTATTTT.

DNA of the CDR3: TGCGCCAGCAGCTTCGGTCTAGGCAGGGTCTCAGATACGCAGTATTTT. It encodes CASSFGLGRVSDTQYF. V is TRBV5-1 and J is TRBJ2-3; TRBD1 might be the D (5 bases). Trimming left V 2 bases short and J 4 bases short, with 17 bases between. The CDR3 is 16 residues long. Germline-derived CDR1 and CDR2 are SGHRS and YFSETQ.

The chain employs TRBV19 and TRBJ2-3; TRBD2 agrees at 13 bases. The CDR3 consists of 15 residues. Germline V CDR1 and CDR2: LNHDA, SQIVND (reference sequence). Trimming at V came to 3 bases and at J to 5 bases, leaving 2 bases not matched to a gene. In DNA, the CDR3 is TGTGCCAGTAGTATGACTAGCGGGAGGAAAGATACGCAGTATTTT. Translated, it gives CASSMTSGRKDTQYF.

This clone is a singleton in its sample. The chain has TRBV2 and TRBJ1-5; D uncertain. Trimming left V 7 bases short and J 5 bases short, with 18 bases between. The CDR3 has 15 residues. CDR1 is SNHLY and CDR2 is FYNNEI in the germline V gene. The CDR3 DNA sequence: TGTGCCAGCACCTTGAACCGGGGAGGGTATCAGCCCCAGCATTTT. Protein product: CASTLNRGGYQPQHF.

J is TRBJ2-7 and V is TRBV19, with 12 nucleotides matching TRBD2. The germline CDR1 and CDR2 sequences are LNHDA and SQIVND (reference sequence). The ends lost 3 bases at V and 3 bases at J; junction bases unmatched: 3. The CDR3 length is 15 residues. CDR3 DNA: TGTGCCAGTAGTATTGGGACTAGCGGGTTCTACGAGCAGTACTTC. Encoded protein: CASSIGTSGFYEQYF.

This rearrangement joins TRBV9 to TRBJ2-1; a possible D gene is TRBD2 (5 bases). CDR3 length equals 12 residues. Germline V gene data show CDR1 as SGDLS and CDR2 as YYNGEE. Trimming took 0 bases from V and 10 from J, leaving 8 bases between them. CDR3 amino acids: CASSVGSSEQFF. DNA for the CDR3: TGTGCCAGCAGCGTAGGATCTAGCGAGCAGTTCTTC. The whole variable domain, remainder taken from reference TRBV9 and TRBJ2-1, is DSGVTQTPKHLITATGQRVTLRCSPRSGDLSVYWYQQSLDQGLQFLIQYYNGEERAKGNILERFSAQQFPDLHSELNLSSLELGDSALYFCASSVGSSEQFFGPGTRLTVL.

This rearrangement joins TRBV6-4 to TRBJ1-2, with D possibly TRBD1 on 5 matching bases. Trimming removed 0 bases from V and 0 bases from J, with 8 bases in between. The CDR3 consists of 15 residues. Germline-derived CDR1 and CDR2 are MRHNA and SNTAGT. CDR3 sequence reads: CASSDSGTANYGYTF. The CDR3 DNA sequence: TGTGCCAGCAGTGACTCTGGGACTGCTAACTATGGCTACACCTTC.

The V gene is TRBV11-3, the J gene TRBJ2-2, with D tentatively TRBD1 (6 bases). Per the germline V gene, CDR1 is SGHNT and CDR2 is YENEEA. The CDR3 consists of 15 residues. Trimming removed 1 base from V and 5 bases from J, with 11 bases in between. The DNA of the CDR3 is TGTGCCAGCAGCTTAGTTTCAGGGGAAACCGGGGAGCTGTTTTTT. Its protein is CASSLVSGETGELFF. Using reference TRBV11-3 and TRBJ2-2 for the parts outside the CDR3, the full variable domain is EAGVVQSPRYKIIEKKQPVAFWCNPISGHNTLYWYLQNLGQGPELLIRYENEEAVDDSQLPKDRFSAERLKGVDSTLKIQPAELGDSAVYLCASSLVSGETGELFFGEGSRLTVL.

Only one count was recorded for this clone. The chain is built from TRBV11-2 and TRBJ2-5, with D maybe TRBD2 (5 bases). In germline, CDR1 is SGHAT, CDR2 FQNNGV. Trimming took 1 base from V and 2 from J, leaving 5 bases between them. The CDR3 covers 13 residues. This CDR3 reads CASSLGLQETQYF. The CDR3 DNA reads as TGTGCCAGCAGCTTAGGACTACAAGAGACCCAGTACTTC.

The DNA for the CDR3 is TGTGCCAGCAGCTCCTTACAGGGAGAGACAGATACGCAGTATTTT. This sequence encodes CASSSLQGETDTQYF. The J gene is TRBJ2-3, the V gene TRBV7-3; D possibly corresponds to TRBD1 (6 bases). The germline CDR1 and CDR2 sequences are SGHTA and FQGTGA. This CDR3 comprises 15 residues. V was clipped by 4 bases and J by 3 bases, with 14 bases between them.

The chain recombines TRBV5-1 with TRBJ2-4, with 7 bases fitting TRBD2. Germline loops: CDR1 SGHRS, CDR2 YFSETQ. Trimming at V came to 4 bases and at J to 0 bases, leaving 7 bases not matched to a gene. This CDR3 comprises 16 residues. CDR3 residues: CASSPRLAVAKNIQYF. The CDR3 nucleotides read TGCGCCAGCAGCCCCCGACTAGCAGTAGCCAAAAACATTCAGTACTTC.

The genes are TRBV19 and TRBJ2-3; D might be TRBD2 (6 bases). The germline gives CDR1 LNHDA, CDR2 SQIVND (reference sequence). The germline V and J ends were trimmed by 2 bases and 3 bases, with 12 bases remaining between them. This CDR3 region has 15 residues. The chain's CDR3 is CASSIWGGETDTQYF. For the CDR3, the DNA is TGTGCCAGTAGTATATGGGGCGGGGAAACAGATACGCAGTATTTT.